Below, one T cell receptor beta chain is given with its context. Its antigen remains unknown. Time point reported: blood from clinic visit 5 months post-surgery; TSC patient then seizure free. Surgery cases with the highest brain T cell transcript signatures were chosen for sequencing. At least one anti-epileptic drug was given before surgery. The data are from a study of brain T cells in children with intractable seizures. Study-wide results and caveats: Patients' HCMV serostatus was unknown; virus specificity rests on CDR3 similarity alone. Clones missing pre-surgery may reflect undersampling of that blood sample.

Sequencing used immunoSEQ multiplex PCR; TCRdb keeps in-frame clones, though not all of them. The data show hundreds of thousands of clones, with more than 85% seen just once and 5.7% held by the top ten. The germline CDR1 and CDR2 sequences are SQVTM and ANQGSEA. The CDR3 contains 15 residues. V was cut by 0 bases and J by 9 bases, with 18 bases left in between. The V and J genes are TRBV29-1 and TRBJ2-1; no definite D call. The sequence was obtained from a boy under two years old with tuberous sclerosis and intractable seizures. The source was peripheral blood, collected about 5 months after surgery. CDR3 sequence: CSVEEEGRAVGEQFF. The CDR3 DNA reads as TGCAGCGTTGAAGAAGAAGGCCGGGCCGTGGGTGAGCAGTTCTTC.